Listed below are T cell receptor beta chains from one sample, sequenced in a study of T cell responses to AZD1222 COVID-19 vaccine. TCRdb keeps only in-frame clones here, not all; method: immunoSEQ multiplex PCR. The table records 40,000 to 55,000 clones, roughly 90% of them present only once. The material was peripheral blood, obtained 28 days after the second AZD1222 dose. The receptor source for this set is an adult who received the AZD1222 COVID-19 vaccine. Both conserved end residues are trimmed from each CDR3. A clone size is listed for some rows: how often the clone was seen (once, few, many), or a class if it is expanded.

CDR3aa,j_gene,v_gene,abundance
ASSYGGGETQY,TRBJ2-5,TRBV6-5,-
ASSLAGSDRAATEAF,TRBJ1-1,TRBV5-1,-
ASSFFEAVTEAF,TRBJ1-1,TRBV7-2,-
ATSRSPVAGATDTQY,TRBJ2-3,TRBV15,-
ASRASTGSPLH,TRBJ1-6,TRBV2,few
ASSLAGRGNYEQY,TRBJ2-7,TRBV7-8,-
ASNPSGSFAETQY,TRBJ2-5,TRBV9,-
ASSPANTIY,TRBJ1-3,TRBV7-2,-
SVARDRRSYEQY,TRBJ2-7,TRBV29-1,-
ASSPPIAGVWNEQF,TRBJ2-1,TRBV18,-
ASSLLQGREKLF,TRBJ1-4,TRBV27,-
ASSLVAGPADTQY,TRBJ2-3,TRBV5-1,once
ASSQEFASGTSTDTQY,TRBJ2-3,TRBV3-1/TRBV3-2,few
ASSLSGVVGGAF,TRBJ1-1,TRBV27,few
ASTQGPGATNEKLF,TRBJ1-4,TRBV7-9,-
ASSTWTAYNEQF,TRBJ2-1,TRBV5-1,-
ASSPSNQPQH,TRBJ1-5,TRBV2,few
ASSQLGFGDYEQY,TRBJ2-7,TRBV7-8,-
ASSIDVGGEAF,TRBJ1-1,TRBV19,-
ASSIGADTGELF,TRBJ2-2,TRBV19,-
ASSSGQGGRNEQF,TRBJ2-1,TRBV5-4,-
SASRRGPGNEQF,TRBJ2-1,TRBV20-1,-
ASSQTGSYGYT,TRBJ1-2,TRBV27,-
ASKTSGNRNEQF,TRBJ2-1,TRBV28,-
ASSLRDGLITPQH,TRBJ1-5,TRBV19,-
ASSTGFGMNTEAF,TRBJ1-1,TRBV7-9,-
ASNPLDRANEQY,TRBJ2-7,TRBV6-5,once
ASSPRGLAVTDTQY,TRBJ2-3,TRBV7-3,-
ASSYSIGRVTEAF,TRBJ1-1,TRBV6-5,-
SVDRGRVTEAF,TRBJ1-1,TRBV29-1,-
ASSRTGGFYEQY,TRBJ2-7,TRBV5-1,-
ASSEPSSGRFDTQY,TRBJ2-3,TRBV9,-
ASSVGSGNTIY,TRBJ1-3,TRBV9,-
ASSQVAGGLNPRGNEQF,TRBJ2-1,TRBV28,-
ASSQVYGVGEQY,TRBJ2-7,TRBV3-1/TRBV3-2,-
ASSFVVAGGPTVYT,TRBJ1-2,TRBV5-1,-
ASSRLLAGGTYEQY,TRBJ2-7,TRBV4-1,-